This T cell receptor beta chain was identified during a study of T cells after yellow fever vaccination. One entry per CDR3 protein results from TCRdb running MiXCR on the 5' RACE reads. The sample holds some 260,000 distinct CDR3 sequences, approximately 5.2% seen once. The sample holds many counts of this clonotype. V shed 3 bases and J 3 bases; nucleotides not matched to a gene: 11. The germline V gene encodes CDR1 MGHRA and CDR2 YSYEKL. The CDR3 is 16 residues long. The rearrangement links TRBV4-1 to TRBJ2-7; the match to TRBD2 covers 7 bases. The receptor comes from a young man who received the YFV17D yellow fever vaccine. The input for sequencing was CD4+ T cells sorted from PBMCs, taken on the day of the yellow fever booster vaccination. CDR3 sequence: CASSHGPAGTYYEQYF. CDR3 DNA: TGCGCCAGCAGCCATGGCCCAGCGGGGACTTACTACGAGCAGTACTTC.